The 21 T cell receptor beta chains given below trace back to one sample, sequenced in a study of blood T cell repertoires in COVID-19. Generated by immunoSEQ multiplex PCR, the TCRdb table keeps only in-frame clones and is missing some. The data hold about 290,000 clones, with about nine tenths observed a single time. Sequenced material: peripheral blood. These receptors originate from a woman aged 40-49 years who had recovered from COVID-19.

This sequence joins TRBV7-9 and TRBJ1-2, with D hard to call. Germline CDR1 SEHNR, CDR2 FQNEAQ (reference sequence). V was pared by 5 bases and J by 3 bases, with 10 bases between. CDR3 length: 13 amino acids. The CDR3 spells CASSPGIDYGYTF. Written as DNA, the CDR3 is TGTGCCAGCAGCCCAGGAATTGACTATGGCTACACCTTC.

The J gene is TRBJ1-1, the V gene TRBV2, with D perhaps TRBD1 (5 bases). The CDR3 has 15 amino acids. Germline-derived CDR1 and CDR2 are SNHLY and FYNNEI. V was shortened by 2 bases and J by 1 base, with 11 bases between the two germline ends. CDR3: CASSEQGIPNTEAFF. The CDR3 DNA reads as TGTGCCAGCAGTGAACAGGGAATTCCGAACACTGAAGCTTTCTTT.

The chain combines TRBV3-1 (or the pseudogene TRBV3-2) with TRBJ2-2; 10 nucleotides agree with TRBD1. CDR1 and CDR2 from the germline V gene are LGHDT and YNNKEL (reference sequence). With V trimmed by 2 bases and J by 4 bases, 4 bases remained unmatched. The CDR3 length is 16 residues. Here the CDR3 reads CASSQPGQGTTGELFF. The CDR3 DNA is TGTGCCAGCAGCCAACCGGGACAGGGGACCACCGGGGAGCTGTTTTTT.

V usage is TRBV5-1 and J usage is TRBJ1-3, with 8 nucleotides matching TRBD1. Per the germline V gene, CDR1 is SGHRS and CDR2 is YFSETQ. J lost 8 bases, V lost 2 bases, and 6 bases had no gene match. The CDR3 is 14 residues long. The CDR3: CASSLSGQGDTIYF. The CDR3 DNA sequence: TGCGCCAGCAGCTTAAGCGGACAGGGTGACACCATATATTTT.

As DNA, the CDR3 is TGCGCCAGCAGCTTGGTACAGGACGTTGGCTACACCTTC. It specifies CASSLVQDVGYTF. The rearrangement links TRBV5-1 to TRBJ1-2; possible D gene TRBD1, 5 bases. Between the trimmed V and J ends, which lost 0 bases and 7 bases, there was a span of 10 bases. The CDR3 has 13 residues. Germline values: CDR1 SGHRS, CDR2 YFSETQ. Full variable domain (outside the CDR3, taken from reference TRBV5-1 and TRBJ1-2): KAGVTQTPRYLIKTRGQQVTLSCSPISGHRSVSWYQQTPGQGLQFLFEYFSETQRNKGNFPGRFSGRQFSNSRSEMNVSTLELGDSALYLCASSLVQDVGYTFGSGTRLTVV.

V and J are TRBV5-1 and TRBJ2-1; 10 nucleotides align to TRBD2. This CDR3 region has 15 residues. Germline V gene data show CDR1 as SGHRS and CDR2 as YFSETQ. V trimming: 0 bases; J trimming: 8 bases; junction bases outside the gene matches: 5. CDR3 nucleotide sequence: TGCGCCAGCAGCTTGGGAGTGGGGACTAGCGATGAGCAGTTCTTC. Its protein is CASSLGVGTSDEQFF.

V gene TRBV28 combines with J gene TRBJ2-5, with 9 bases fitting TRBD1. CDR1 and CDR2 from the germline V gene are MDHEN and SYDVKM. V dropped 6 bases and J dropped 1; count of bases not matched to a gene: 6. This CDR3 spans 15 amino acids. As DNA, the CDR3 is TGTGCCAGCAGAACCGGGACAGGGATCCAAGAGACCCAGTACTTC. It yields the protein CASRTGTGIQETQYF.

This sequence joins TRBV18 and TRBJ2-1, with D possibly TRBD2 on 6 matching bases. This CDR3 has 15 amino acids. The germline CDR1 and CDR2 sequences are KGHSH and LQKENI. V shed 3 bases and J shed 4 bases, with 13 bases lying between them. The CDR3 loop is CASSPGRESYNEQFF. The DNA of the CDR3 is TGTGCCAGCTCACCGGGGCGGGAATCATACAATGAGCAGTTCTTC.

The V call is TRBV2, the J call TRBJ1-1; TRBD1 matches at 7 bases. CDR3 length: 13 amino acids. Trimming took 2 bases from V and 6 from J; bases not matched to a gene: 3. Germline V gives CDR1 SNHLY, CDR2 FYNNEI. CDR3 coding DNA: TGTGCCAGCAGTGAAACAGGGGAATCTGAAGCTTTCTTT. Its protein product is CASSETGESEAFF.

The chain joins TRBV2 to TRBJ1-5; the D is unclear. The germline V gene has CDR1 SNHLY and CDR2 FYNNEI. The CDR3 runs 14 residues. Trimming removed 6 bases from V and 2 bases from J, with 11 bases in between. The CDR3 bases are TGTGCCAGCAGCAAGGTACGGGGCAATCAGCCCCAGCATTTT. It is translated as CASSKVRGNQPQHF.

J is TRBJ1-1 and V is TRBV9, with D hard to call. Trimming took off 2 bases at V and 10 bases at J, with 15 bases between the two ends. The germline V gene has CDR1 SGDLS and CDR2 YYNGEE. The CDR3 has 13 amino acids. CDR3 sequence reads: CASSVEQGTVAFF. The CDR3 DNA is TGTGCCAGCAGCGTGGAGCAAGGAACGGTAGCTTTCTTT. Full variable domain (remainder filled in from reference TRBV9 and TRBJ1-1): DSGVTQTPKHLITATGQRVTLRCSPRSGDLSVYWYQQSLDQGLQFLIQYYNGEERAKGNILERFSAQQFPDLHSELNLSSLELGDSALYFCASSVEQGTVAFFGQGTRLTVV.

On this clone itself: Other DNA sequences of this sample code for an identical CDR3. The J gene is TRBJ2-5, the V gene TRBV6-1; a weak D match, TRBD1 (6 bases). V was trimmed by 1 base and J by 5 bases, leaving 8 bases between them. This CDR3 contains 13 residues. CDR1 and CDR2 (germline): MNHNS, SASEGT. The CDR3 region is CASSEGGRETQYF. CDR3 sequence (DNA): TGTGCCAGCAGTGAAGGGGGGCGGGAGACCCAGTACTTC.

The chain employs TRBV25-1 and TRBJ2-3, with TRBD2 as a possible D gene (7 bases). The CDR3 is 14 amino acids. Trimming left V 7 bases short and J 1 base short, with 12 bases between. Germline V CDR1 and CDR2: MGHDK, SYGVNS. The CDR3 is CASKGGVGTDTQYF. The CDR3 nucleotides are TGTGCCAGCAAAGGGGGGGTTGGCACAGATACGCAGTATTTT.

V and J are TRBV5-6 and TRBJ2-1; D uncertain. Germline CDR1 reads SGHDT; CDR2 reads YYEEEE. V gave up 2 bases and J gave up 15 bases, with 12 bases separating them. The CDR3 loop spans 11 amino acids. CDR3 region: CASSFFSVSFF. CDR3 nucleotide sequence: TGTGCCAGCAGCTTCTTTTCAGTTTCGTTCTTC.

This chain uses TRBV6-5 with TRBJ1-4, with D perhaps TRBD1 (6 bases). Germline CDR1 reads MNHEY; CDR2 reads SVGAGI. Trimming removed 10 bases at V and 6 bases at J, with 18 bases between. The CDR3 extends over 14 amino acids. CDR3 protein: CATTSGTQDEKLFF. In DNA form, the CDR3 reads TGTGCCACCACGTCCGGGACACAAGATGAAAAACTGTTTTTT.

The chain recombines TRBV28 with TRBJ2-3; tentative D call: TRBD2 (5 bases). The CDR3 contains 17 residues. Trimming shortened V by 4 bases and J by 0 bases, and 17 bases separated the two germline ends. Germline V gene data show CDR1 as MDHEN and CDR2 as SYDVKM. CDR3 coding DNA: TGTGCCAGCAGTTCCCCCTCGCGGGCTGCTAGCACAGATACGCAGTATTTT. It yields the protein CASSSPSRAASTDTQYF.

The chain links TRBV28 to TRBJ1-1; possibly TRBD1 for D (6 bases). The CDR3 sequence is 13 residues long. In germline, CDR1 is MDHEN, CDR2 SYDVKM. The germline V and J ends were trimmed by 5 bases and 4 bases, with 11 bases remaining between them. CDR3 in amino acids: CASSTGLFTEAFF. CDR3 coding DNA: TGTGCCAGCAGTACAGGGTTATTCACTGAAGCTTTCTTT.

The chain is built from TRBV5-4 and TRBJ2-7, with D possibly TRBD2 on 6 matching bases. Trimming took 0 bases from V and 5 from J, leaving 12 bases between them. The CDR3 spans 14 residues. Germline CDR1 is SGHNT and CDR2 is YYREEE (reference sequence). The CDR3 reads CASSLGGVAHEQYF. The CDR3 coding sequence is TGTGCCAGCAGCTTGGGGGGGGTGGCCCACGAGCAGTACTTC.

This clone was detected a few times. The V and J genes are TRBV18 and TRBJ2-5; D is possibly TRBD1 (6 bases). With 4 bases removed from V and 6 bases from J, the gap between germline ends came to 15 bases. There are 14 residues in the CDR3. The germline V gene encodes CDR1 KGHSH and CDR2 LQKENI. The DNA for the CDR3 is TGTGCCAGCTCACGGTCAACAGGGCCGAAGACCCAGTACTTC. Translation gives CASSRSTGPKTQYF.

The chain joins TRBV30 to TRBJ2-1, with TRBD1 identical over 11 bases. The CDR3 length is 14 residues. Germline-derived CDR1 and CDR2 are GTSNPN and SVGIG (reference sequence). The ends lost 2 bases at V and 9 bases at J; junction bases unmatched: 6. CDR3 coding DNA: TGTGCCTGGAGTTGGACAGGGGGCTCGAGTGAGCAGTTCTTC. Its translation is CAWSWTGGSSEQFF.

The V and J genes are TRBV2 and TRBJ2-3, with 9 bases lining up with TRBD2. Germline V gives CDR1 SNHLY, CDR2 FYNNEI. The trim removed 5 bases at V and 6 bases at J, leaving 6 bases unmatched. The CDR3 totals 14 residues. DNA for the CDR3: TGTGCCAGCAGTATGGGACTAGCAGCCGATACGCAGTATTTT. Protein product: CASSMGLAADTQYF. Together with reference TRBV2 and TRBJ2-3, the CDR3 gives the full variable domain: EPEVTQTPSHQVTQMGQEVILRCVPISNHLYFYWYRQILGQKVEFLVSFYNNEISEKSEIFDDQFSVERPDGSNFTLKIRSTKLEDSAMYFCASSMGLAADTQYFGPGTRLTVL.